The TCR beta chain described here comes from a study of patients and donors after allogeneic stem cell transplantation. TCRdb reprocessed the RT-PCR reads via MiXCR and lists one record per CDR3 protein. The sample has approximately 410,000 distinct CDR3 sequences, around 16% seen once. Germline V gene lookup returns CDR1 WSHSY and CDR2 SAAADI. Trimming removed 0 bases from V and 4 bases from J; junction bases left unmatched: 11. The CDR3 is made up of 18 amino acids. The specimen was blood, either unsorted or a sorted T cell fraction (not recorded which). The rearrangement links TRBV10-2 to TRBJ2-5; 10 nucleotides agree with TRBD2. This clonotype was sampled from a human donor who was either an allogeneic HSCT recipient or a stem cell or donor lymphocyte infusion donor (not recorded which). It is not recorded whose cells these are; they may come from a transplant donor. CDR3 DNA sequence: TGCGCCAGCAGTGAGTCGACTGGATTTAGCGGGAGGAGAGAGACCCAGTACTTC. Protein product: CASSESTGFSGRRETQYF.